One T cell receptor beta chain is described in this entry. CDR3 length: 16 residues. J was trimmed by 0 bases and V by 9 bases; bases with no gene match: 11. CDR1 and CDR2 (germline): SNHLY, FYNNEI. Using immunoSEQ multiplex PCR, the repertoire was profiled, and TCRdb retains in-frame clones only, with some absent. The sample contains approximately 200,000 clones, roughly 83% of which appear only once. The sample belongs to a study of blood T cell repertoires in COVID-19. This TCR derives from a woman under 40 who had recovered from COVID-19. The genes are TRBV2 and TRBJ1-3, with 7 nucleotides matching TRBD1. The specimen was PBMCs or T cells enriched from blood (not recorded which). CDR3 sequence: CASSQGQSDSGNTIYF. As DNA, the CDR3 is TGTGCCAGTAGCCAGGGACAGTCGGACTCTGGAAACACCATATATTTT.